A selection of T cell receptor beta chains follows, all from one sample in a study of blood T cell repertoires in COVID-19. The method was immunoSEQ multiplex PCR; TCRdb's version includes in-frame clones alone and lacks a portion of them. The sample lists over 100,000 clones, roughly four fifths occurring once. The sequencing input was peripheral blood. The origin of the receptors is a man between 60 and 70 years old with acute or convalescent COVID-19. Both conserved end residues are part of each CDR3. A D gene is named only where the DNA matches it firmly. Size is stated for part of the rows, as once, few or many counts, or as a class when the clone is expanded.

>TRBD2|TRBJ2-1|TRBV6-5|once
CASSYSWTSDNEQFF
TGTGCCAGCAGTTACTCTTGGACTAGCGACAATGAGCAGTTCTTC
>.|TRBJ1-2|TRBV5-6|.
CASGTTGLDGYTF
TGTGCCAGCGGAACTACAGGGCTGGATGGCTACACCTTC
>TRBD1|TRBJ1-1|TRBV19|few
CASSPWTGTRGGTEAFF
TGTGCCAGTAGTCCCTGGACAGGGACAAGAGGTGGCACTGAAGCTTTCTTT
>.|TRBJ2-2|TRBV5-1|.
CASSYLAMGQITGELFF
TGCGCCAGCAGCTACCTAGCAATGGGACAAATCACCGGGGAGCTGTTTTTT
>TRBD2|TRBJ2-5|TRBV10-2|many
CASSEQLAGAETQYF
TGCGCCAGCAGTGAGCAACTAGCGGGGGCAGAGACCCAGTACTTC
>TRBD1|TRBJ2-7|TRBV11-1|.
CASSLDRVYEQYF
TGTGCCAGCAGCCTCGACAGGGTCTACGAGCAGTACTTC
>TRBD1|TRBJ2-7|TRBV4-3|.
CASSHPLRDRAYEQYF
TGCGCCAGCAGCCACCCCCTCCGGGACAGAGCCTACGAGCAGTACTTC
>.|TRBJ2-7|TRBV5-1|.
CASSLQPGLSSYEQYF
TGCGCCAGCAGCTTGCAGCCGGGACTTTCCTCCTACGAGCAGTACTTC
>TRBD1|TRBJ1-2|TRBV3-1/TRBV3-2|.
CASSQGDRFYYGYTF
TGTGCCAGCAGCCAAGGGGACAGATTTTACTATGGCTACACCTTC
>.|TRBJ1-4|TRBV2|.
CASSEGAGKTEKLFF
TGTGCCAGCAGTGAAGGGGCGGGGAAGACCGAAAAACTGTTTTTT
>TRBD2|TRBJ2-7|TRBV6-5|.
CASSLTGLAAYEQYF
TGTGCCAGCAGTCTTACCGGACTAGCGGCGTACGAGCAGTACTTC
>.|TRBJ2-7|TRBV3-1/TRBV3-2|.
CASSLRRSSYEQYF
TGTGCCAGCAGCCTACGACGGAGCTCCTACGAGCAGTACTTC
>.|TRBJ2-7|TRBV7-9|.
CASSLVGGLNEQYF
TGTGCCAGCAGCTTAGTAGGAGGGCTTAATGAGCAGTACTTC
>.|TRBJ1-4|TRBV4-1|.
CASSRLYTGQGEKLFF
TGCGCCAGCAGCCGTTTATATACGGGACAAGGCGAAAAACTGTTTTTT
>.|TRBJ1-1|TRBV14|.
CASSQGLTEAFF
TGTGCCAGCAGCCAGGGACTTACTGAAGCTTTCTTT
>TRBD2|TRBJ2-1|TRBV10-1|once
CASSEGRRGLTYNEQFF
TGCGCCAGCAGCGAGGGTCGGCGGGGGTTAACCTACAATGAGCAGTTCTTC
>TRBD1|TRBJ1-5|TRBV6-5|.
CASSLNRGLGQPQHF
TGTGCCAGCAGTTTAAACAGGGGGCTGGGTCAGCCCCAGCATTTT
>.|TRBJ2-5|TRBV18|.
CASSRTRDTLQETQYF
TGTGCCAGCTCTCGAACCCGGGACACCCTGCAAGAGACCCAGTACTTC
>.|TRBJ1-3|TRBV4-2|.
CASSQAGTRNTIYF
TGTGCCAGCAGCCAAGCCGGGACAAGAAACACCATATATTTT
>TRBD2|TRBJ2-5|TRBV5-1|.
CASSSRRGSAGAQETQYF
TGCGCCAGCAGCTCCAGGCGGGGGTCGGCGGGAGCCCAAGAGACCCAGTACTTC
>TRBD1|TRBJ2-7|TRBV11-1|few
CASTLDREDYEQYF
TGTGCCAGCACCCTGGACAGGGAAGACTACGAGCAGTACTTC
>.|TRBJ2-1|TRBV9|.
CASSVATGHEQFF
TGTGCCAGCAGCGTAGCTACGGGTCATGAGCAGTTCTTC
>.|TRBJ2-3|TRBV9|few
CASSVAPTSTDTQYF
TGTGCCAGCAGCGTTGCACCAACTAGCACAGATACGCAGTATTTT
>.|TRBJ2-1|TRBV27|.
CASSLFGRAGNEQFF
TGTGCCAGCAGTTTATTTGGCAGGGCCGGCAATGAGCAGTTCTTC
>TRBD1|TRBJ1-6|TRBV19|.
CASTSGQGHSPLHF
TGTGCCAGTACCTCGGGACAGGGGCATTCACCCCTCCACTTT
>.|TRBJ1-5|TRBV7-2|.
CASSLGQGISNQPQHF
TGTGCCAGCAGCTTGGGGCAGGGGATAAGCAATCAGCCCCAGCATTTT
>TRBD1|TRBJ1-1|TRBV27|.
CASREDRGRITEAFF
TGTGCCAGCAGGGAGGACAGGGGGCGGATCACTGAAGCTTTCTTT
>TRBD2|TRBJ2-5|TRBV30|once
CAWSWRGREETQYF
TGTGCCTGGAGTTGGCGCGGGAGGGAAGAGACCCAGTACTTC
>TRBD2|TRBJ2-3|TRBV7-9|.
CASSLHLAGGTDTQYF
TGTGCCAGCAGCTTACATCTAGCGGGGGGAACAGATACGCAGTATTTT
>TRBD1|TRBJ1-2|TRBV27|.
CASSSPGQGFGGYTF
TGTGCCAGCAGTTCCCCGGGACAGGGGTTCGGTGGCTACACCTTC
>.|TRBJ1-4|TRBV7-8|.
CASSLGWGTRMAKLFF
TGTGCCAGCAGCTTAGGGTGGGGGACAAGGATGGCAAAACTGTTTTTT
>.|TRBJ1-4|TRBV6-5|.
CASSYSSGLNEKLFF
TGTGCCAGCAGTTACTCGAGCGGACTTAATGAAAAACTGTTTTTT
>TRBD1|TRBJ1-5|TRBV7-9|medium-sized
CASSSTGAAAPQHF
TGTGCCAGCAGTTCTACAGGGGCCGCAGCACCCCAGCATTTT
>.|TRBJ1-1|TRBV5-1|.
CASSSQGRNTEAFF
TGCGCCAGCAGCTCCCAGGGGCGGAACACTGAAGCTTTCTTT
>TRBD1|TRBJ1-4|TRBV9|.
CASSPRDRGNEKLFF
TGTGCCAGCAGCCCTAGGGACAGGGGGAATGAAAAACTGTTTTTT
>TRBD1|TRBJ1-5|TRBV19|.
CASSIGDRGRLPQHF
TGTGCCAGTAGTATAGGCGACAGGGGGAGGCTGCCCCAGCATTTT
>.|TRBJ1-5|TRBV12-3/TRBV12-4|.
CASTLTGNQPQHF
TGTGCCAGCACCTTAACGGGGAACCAGCCCCAGCATTTT
>TRBD1|TRBJ1-2|TRBV5-5|.
CASSLGGTGNYGYTF
TGTGCCAGCAGCTTGGGAGGGACAGGGAACTATGGCTACACCTTC
>.|TRBJ1-5|TRBV4-1|.
CASSHPGGYNQPQHF
TGCGCCAGCAGCCATCCCGGGGGGTACAATCAGCCCCAGCATTTT
>TRBD2|TRBJ2-3|TRBV6-5|.
CASMWRGGAQYF
TGTGCCAGCATGTGGCGGGGGGGGGCGCAGTATTTT
>TRBD2|TRBJ2-1|TRBV4-2|.
CASSQDTSGTYNEQFF
TGTGCCAGCAGCCAAGATACTAGCGGGACGTACAATGAGCAGTTCTTC
>.|TRBJ1-5|TRBV12-5|.
CASGLSRDNQPQHF
TGTGCTAGTGGTTTGTCCAGGGACAATCAGCCCCAGCATTTT
>TRBD1|TRBJ2-5|TRBV25-1|.
CASKAGGETQYF
TGTGCCAGCAAGGCAGGGGGCGAGACCCAGTACTTC